This T cell receptor beta chain was found in a study of OX40 agonist ivuxolimab in advanced cancers. Study background: Every 2 weeks, ivuxolimab was infused into the patients intravenously at between 0.01 and 10 mg/kg.

CDR3 length equals 16 residues. The V and J ends lost 5 bases and 3 bases, in that order; junction bases with no gene match: 6. From germline, CDR1 is LNHDA and CDR2 SQIVND (reference sequence). Study-level findings and limits: Antigen specificity remained undetermined for the expanded peripheral T cells. Mean expanded clone counts were higher in CD8+ than CD4+ T cells. Near-lowest levels of clonal expansion characterized partial responders at 0.1-3.0 mg/kg.

Libraries were prepared by immunoSEQ multiplex PCR; TCRdb keeps only in-frame clonotypes and omits some of them. Of 65,000 to 95,000 clones listed, 65% to 85% are singletons. For this clone: Its specificity is not known.

The sequences come from CD4+ or CD8+ T cells sorted from blood, collected in a trial of the OX40 agonist ivuxolimab. The chain employs TRBV19 and TRBJ2-2, with 10 bases identical to TRBD2. The sequence derives from an adult with an advanced solid tumor such as melanoma, head and neck, liver or kidney cancer. This chain's CDR3 is CASSLTSGWDTGELFF. Written as DNA, the CDR3 is TGTGCCAGTAGTCTGACTAGCGGGTGGGACACCGGGGAGCTGTTTTTT.